Below are 14 T cell receptor beta chains sequenced from a single sample in a study of T-cell reconstitution after alpha-beta-depleted transplantation in children (dated by TCRdb to 2016 to 2017). Receptor libraries were prepared by PCR. Sequenced on an Illumina HiSeq 2500. Molecular barcoding was employed in the preparation of TCR libraries, with unique molecular identifiers being used to normalize TCRbeta repertoire quantification. Through fastp at Q25 and MiXCR, TCRdb rebuilt clones from the public reads, retaining in-frame beta chains. Here each entry gathers all rows of one CDR3 protein and keeps the most common genes and DNA. This sample is represented by about 690,000 distinct CDR3 sequences; 16% of them were singletons. In total, the top ten clones hold 1.1% of the sample. Specimen: PBMCs from the stem cell graft donor, collected from the stem cell graft. These receptors were collected from a human donor who donated a stem cell graft to a child with acute myeloid leukemia.

The chain employs TRBV30 and TRBJ1-4; TRBD1 is a possible D gene (6 bases). Trimming shortened V by 3 bases and J by 8 bases, and 13 bases separated the two germline ends. This CDR3 spans 13 amino acids. Germline CDR1 reads GTSNPN; CDR2 reads SVGIG (reference sequence). CDR3 amino acids: CAWREGGAEKLFF. The CDR3 DNA sequence: TGTGCCTGGAGGGAGGGGGGGGCCGAAAAACTGTTTTTT.

The CDR3 sequence is CSARASNRADTGELFF. The CDR3 nucleotides read TGCAGTGCTAGAGCCTCTAACAGGGCGGACACCGGGGAGCTGTTTTTT. The chain links TRBV20-1 to TRBJ2-2; possible D gene TRBD1, 6 bases. Germline loops: CDR1 DFQATT, CDR2 SNEGSKA (reference sequence). V lost 1 base to trimming and J lost 3 bases, with 15 bases between them. The CDR3 runs 16 residues.

Many counts were recorded for this clonotype. CDR3 coding DNA: TGCGCCAGCAGCTTGGAGGCAGGACGCTATGGCTACACCTTC. This gives the protein CASSLEAGRYGYTF. This rearrangement joins TRBV5-1 to TRBJ1-2; D remains unclear. The CDR3 loop spans 14 amino acids. Germline CDR1 SGHRS, CDR2 YFSETQ. Trimming took 0 bases from V and 4 from J, leaving 10 bases between them.

The chain combines TRBV5-1 with TRBJ2-3, with D possibly TRBD2 on 6 matching bases. The CDR3 length is 15 residues. From germline, CDR1 is SGHRS and CDR2 YFSETQ. The V gene lost 4 bases and the J gene lost 3 bases, with 15 bases spanning the gap. This CDR3 reads CASSPRTKGTDTQYF. The CDR3 DNA reads TGCGCCAGCAGCCCTAGGACTAAGGGAACAGATACGCAGTATTTT.

This clonotype was observed many times. The V and J genes are TRBV7-9 and TRBJ2-5; D remains ambiguous. V lost 2 bases and J lost 1, with 8 bases in between. CDR3 length: 14 residues. Germline V lookup: CDR1 SEHNR, CDR2 FQNEAQ (reference sequence). CDR3 in DNA: TGTGCCAGCAGCTTATCCGGCACCCAAGAGACCCAGTACTTC. This encodes CASSLSGTQETQYF.

This clonotype was picked up a small number of times. The chain combines TRBV12-3 or TRBV12-4 with TRBJ2-3; TRBD2 agrees at 8 bases. The CDR3 is made up of 15 amino acids. Trimming took 3 bases from V and 5 from J; bases not matched to a gene: 7. The CDR3 region has the DNA TGTGCCAGCAGTTTGGGCCTAGCGGGCAAAGATACGCAGTATTTT. It translates to CASSLGLAGKDTQYF.

A few counts support this clonotype. V gene TRBV7-9 combines with J gene TRBJ2-5; perhaps D is TRBD1 or TRBD2 (6 bases each). The V end lost 1 base, the J end lost 1 base, and 13 bases lay between the germline ends. Germline loops: CDR1 SEHNR, CDR2 FQNEAQ (reference sequence). This CDR3 region has 16 residues. The chain's CDR3 is CASSLGGAGLQETQYF. The CDR3 nucleotides read TGTGCCAGCAGCTTAGGGGGGGCAGGCCTCCAAGAGACCCAGTACTTC. Combining the CDR3 with reference TRBV7-9 and TRBJ2-5 gives the whole variable domain DTGVSQNPRHKITKRGQNVTFRCDPISEHNRLYWYRQTLGQGPEFLTYFQNEAQLEKSRLLSDRFSAERPKGSFSTLEIQRTEQGDSAMYLCASSLGGAGLQETQYFGPGTRLLVL.

This clonotype was counted at least ten times. The CDR3: CSATLWADYGYTF. In nucleotides, the CDR3 is TGCAGTGCCACTCTTTGGGCAGACTATGGCTACACCTTC. The rearrangement links TRBV20-1 to TRBJ1-2; D call uncertain. The CDR3 sequence is 13 residues long. Trimming removed 6 bases from V and 3 bases from J, with 14 bases in between. Germline loops: CDR1 DFQATT, CDR2 SNEGSKA (reference sequence).

The table lists this clonotype with many counts. This chain uses TRBV20-1 with TRBJ1-5; unclear D gene. The CDR3 is made up of 13 amino acids. Trimming removed 1 base from V and 0 bases from J, with 4 bases in between. CDR1 DFQATT and CDR2 SNEGSKA come from the germline V gene (reference sequence). The CDR3 spells CSARAFSNQPQHF. DNA for the CDR3: TGCAGTGCTAGAGCCTTTAGCAATCAGCCCCAGCATTTT.

This chain uses TRBV7-2 with TRBJ2-3, with 11 bases matching TRBD2. There are 15 residues in the CDR3. Germline lookup yields CDR1 SGHTA and CDR2 FQGNSA. V lost 4 bases, J lost 2 bases, and 2 bases stayed unmatched. The CDR3 is CASSSSGGSTDTQYF. CDR3 sequence (DNA): TGTGCCAGCAGCTCTAGCGGGGGGTCCACAGATACGCAGTATTTT.

V usage is TRBV20-1 and J usage is TRBJ2-7, with 12 nucleotides matching TRBD2. The CDR3 sequence is 15 residues long. V lost 2 bases, J lost 10 bases, and 12 bases stayed unmatched. Germline CDR1 reads DFQATT; CDR2 reads SNEGSKA (reference sequence). The CDR3 DNA is TGCAGTGCTAGAAAATCCGGGACTAGCGGGCCCTCCCAGTACTTC. This translates into CSARKSGTSGPSQYF.

This clonotype was seen repeatedly, ten times or more. The chain joins TRBV20-1 to TRBJ2-1; D is uncertain. V gave up 5 bases and J gave up 5 bases, with 13 bases separating them. The CDR3 covers 13 residues. Germline V lookup: CDR1 DFQATT, CDR2 SNEGSKA (reference sequence). Written as DNA, the CDR3 is TGCAGTGCTGTTGACTCGATCCACAATGAGCAGTTCTTC. It is translated as CSAVDSIHNEQFF.

This clonotype was observed a handful of times. The V and J genes are TRBV12-3 or TRBV12-4 and TRBJ2-5, with D tentatively TRBD1 (6 bases). This CDR3 comprises 14 residues. V lost 5 bases and J 2 bases, leaving 12 bases between the germline ends. CDR3 bases: TGTGCCAGCAGTGCATACCAGGGGCAAGAGACCCAGTACTTC. This translates into CASSAYQGQETQYF.

The sample holds many counts of this clonotype. The chain employs TRBV5-5 and TRBJ2-3, with D perhaps matching TRBD2 (5 bases). The CDR3 consists of 13 residues. Between the trimmed V and J ends, which lost 2 bases and 3 bases, there was a span of 7 bases. CDR1 is SGHKS, CDR2 YYEKEE, per germline (reference sequence). CDR3 DNA: TGTGCCAGCAGCTTCAGCGGAACAGATACGCAGTATTTT. As protein: CASSFSGTDTQYF.